The 3 T cell receptor beta chains below come from one sample, sequenced in a study of identifying expanded T cells in peripheral blood. Generated by immunoSEQ multiplex PCR, the TCRdb table keeps only in-frame clones and is missing some. The sample lists 84,000 or so clones; about 88% were seen once. The sequenced material came from blood. These receptor sequences come from a person aged 18 to 70 in good health.

The chain links TRBV30 to TRBJ1-1, with D possibly TRBD1 on 5 matching bases. From germline, CDR1 is GTSNPN and CDR2 SVGIG (reference sequence). This CDR3 comprises 14 residues. Trimming took 3 bases from V and 3 from J, leaving 14 bases between them. This CDR3 is CAWSATGTYTEAFF. In DNA, the CDR3 is TGTGCCTGGAGCGCGACCGGGACTTACACTGAAGCTTTCTTT.

V usage is TRBV7-3 and J usage is TRBJ1-1; possible D gene TRBD1, 5 bases. CDR3 length: 13 amino acids. V lost 4 bases and J 1 base, leaving 7 bases between the germline ends. Germline V lookup: CDR1 SGHTA, CDR2 FQGTGA. In DNA, the CDR3 is TGTGCCAGCAGCTCCGGGGGGAACACTGAAGCTTTCTTT. Translation gives CASSSGGNTEAFF.

The chain uses TRBV10-3 and TRBJ2-1; either TRBD1 or TRBD2 may fit D (6 bases each). Trimming removed 7 bases at V and 12 bases at J, with 19 bases between. The CDR3 extends over 13 amino acids. Germline assignment: CDR1 ENHRY and CDR2 SYGVKD. The CDR3 protein is CAITPQGGNGQFF. DNA for the CDR3: TGTGCCATCACCCCACAAGGGGGGAACGGGCAGTTCTTC.